The 21 T cell receptor beta chains below come from one sample, sequenced in a study of T cells in Graves' hyperthyroidism and ophthalmopathy. It was RNA transcripts that yielded the amplified TCR beta CDR3 regions. A first-round RT-PCR of the TCR CDR3 used the HTBI primer set. Using its own MiXCR run on the multiplex PCR reads, TCRdb lists one record per CDR3 protein. In the table there are about 400,000 distinct CDR3 sequences, less than 20% of which are singletons. Sample: blood. These receptors all stem from a woman in her late teens or twenties with Graves' hyperthyroidism.

This chain connects TRBV20-1 to TRBJ2-1, with 11 bases identical to TRBD2. Trimming removed 0 bases from V and 6 bases from J; junction bases left unmatched: 16. The CDR3 extends over 19 amino acids. Germline CDR1 and CDR2: DFQATT and SNEGSKA (reference sequence). The CDR3 DNA reads TGCAGTGCTAGAGATCTAAGTTCGACTAGCGGGACCCTAGGCAATGAGCAGTTCTTC. Encoded protein: CSARDLSSTSGTLGNEQFF.

This clonotype occurred many times. J is TRBJ2-1 and V is TRBV12-3 or TRBV12-4; 16 positions match TRBD2. The CDR3 covers 19 residues. The V and J ends lost 2 bases and 3 bases, in that order; junction bases with no gene match: 7. CDR3 nucleotides: TGTGCCAGCAGTTTACTCCCGGGACTAGCGGGAGGGGGCTACAATGAGCAGTTCTTC. This sequence encodes CASSLLPGLAGGGYNEQFF.

This clonotype was recorded many times. J is TRBJ2-3 and V is TRBV20-1; perhaps TRBD2 as D (5 bases). The CDR3 extends over 13 amino acids. The germline V gene has CDR1 DFQATT and CDR2 SNEGSKA (reference sequence). V lost 6 bases, J lost 2 bases, and 12 bases lay in between. CDR3 in amino acids: CSAFDYFTDTQYF. The CDR3 DNA reads TGCAGTGCCTTCGACTACTTCACAGATACGCAGTATTTT.

Worth noting for this clonotype: Given a much more abundant clone one base away, this may be a read error. The rearrangement uses TRBV12-3 or TRBV12-4 and TRBJ2-1, with D possibly matching TRBD2 (7 bases). The CDR3 runs to 12 residues. The V end lost 10 bases, the J end lost 8 bases, and 15 bases lay between the germline ends. The CDR3 DNA reads TGTGCCACGACAGGAGGGGGGGATGAGCAGTTCTTC. This encodes CATTGGGDEQFF.

This rearrangement joins TRBV5-1 to TRBJ1-2; no firm D call. V lost 0 bases, J lost 6 bases, and 9 bases lay in between. Germline assignment: CDR1 SGHRS and CDR2 YFSETQ. The CDR3 contains 13 residues. This chain's CDR3 is CASSLDALDGYTF. The CDR3, as DNA: TGCGCCAGCAGCTTGGATGCGTTGGATGGCTACACCTTC.

This clonotype occurred many times. CDR3 sequence reads: CATSDFKGEQYF. The CDR3 bases are TGTGCCACCAGTGATTTCAAGGGGGAGCAGTACTTC. The chain joins TRBV24-1 to TRBJ2-7; possible D gene TRBD1, 5 bases. Germline values: CDR1 KGHDR, CDR2 SFDVKD. CDR3 length equals 12 residues. V was trimmed by 1 base and J by 7 bases, leaving 7 bases between them.

This clonotype was counted ten times or more. The V and J genes are TRBV28 and TRBJ2-3, with a weak D call TRBD2 (7 bases). V was clipped by 5 bases and J by 1 base, with 19 bases between them. The CDR3 consists of 17 residues. The V gene's germline CDR1 is MDHEN and CDR2 SYDVKM. The CDR3 DNA sequence: TGTGCCAGCAGTGGACTACGGGCGGGGGCCCGCACAGATACGCAGTATTTT. Its translation: CASSGLRAGARTDTQYF. Combining the CDR3 with reference TRBV28 and TRBJ2-3 gives the whole variable domain DVKVTQSSRYLVKRTGEKVFLECVQDMDHENMFWYRQDPGLGLRLIYFSYDVKMKEKGDIPEGYSVSREKKERFSLILESASTNQTSMYLCASSGLRAGARTDTQYFGPGTRLTVL.

About this clonotype: A much larger clone sits a single nucleotide away, making a read error possible. The chain has TRBV2 and TRBJ1-5, with D unresolved. The CDR3 has 14 amino acids. V gave up 8 bases and J gave up 0 bases, with 11 bases separating them. Germline loops: CDR1 SNHLY, CDR2 FYNNEI. CDR3 sequence (DNA): TGTGCCAGCCGAGAGTTCGGTAGCAATCAGCCCCAGCATTTT. It encodes CASREFGSNQPQHF.

The genes are TRBV6-9 and TRBJ2-3; 10 bases fit TRBD2. CDR1 MNHGY and CDR2 SVAAGI come from the germline V gene. J gave up 3 bases and V 3 bases, and 15 bases lay outside the gene matches. The CDR3 length is 19 residues. CDR3 protein: CASSYLGSASGSQTDTQYF. The CDR3 DNA follows: TGTGCCAGCAGTTACCTTGGGTCGGCTAGCGGGAGCCAGACAGATACGCAGTATTTT.

This clonotype was recorded at least ten times. The chain uses TRBV20-1 and TRBJ1-4; D gene uncertain. The CDR3 consists of 13 residues. Germline V gene sequence: CDR1 DFQATT, CDR2 SNEGSKA (reference sequence). Trimming took 5 bases from V and 0 from J, leaving 7 bases between them. The CDR3 protein is CSARAATNEKLFF. Written as DNA, the CDR3 is TGCAGTGCTCGAGCGGCAACTAATGAAAAACTGTTTTTT.

V usage is TRBV28 and J usage is TRBJ2-4; either TRBD1 or TRBD2 may supply D (5 bases each). V was clipped by 6 bases and J by 0 bases, with 9 bases between them. CDR1 and CDR2 (germline): MDHEN, SYDVKM. The CDR3 length is 14 residues. The CDR3, as DNA: TGTGCCAGCAGGTCAGGGACAGCCAAAAACATTCAGTACTTC. This gives the protein CASRSGTAKNIQYF.

This clonotype came up many times. This chain connects TRBV10-3 to TRBJ2-3, with 9 bases identical to TRBD2. From germline, CDR1 is ENHRY and CDR2 SYGVKD. J lost 4 bases, V lost 6 bases, and 2 bases had no gene match. The CDR3 sequence is 13 residues long. In DNA, the CDR3 is TGTGCCATCAGAATAGCGGGAGCAGATACGCAGTATTTT. Its protein is CAIRIAGADTQYF.

The sample holds many counts of this clonotype. The chain employs TRBV30 and TRBJ1-6, with D unclear. The CDR3 is 15 residues long. The germline V and J ends were trimmed by 2 bases and 7 bases, with 15 bases remaining between them. Per the germline V gene, CDR1 is GTSNPN and CDR2 is SVGIG (reference sequence). The CDR3 nucleotides read TGTGCCTGGAGTCCCCTTGGCAGTCTCAATTCACCCCTCCACTTT. Translated: CAWSPLGSLNSPLHF.

This clonotype was recorded a few times. The chain joins TRBV12-3 or TRBV12-4 to TRBJ1-2, with TRBD1 as a possible D gene (6 bases). Trimming pared 11 bases from V and 5 bases from J, leaving 15 bases between. This CDR3 is built from 12 residues. This CDR3 reads CARRGGGYGYTF. The CDR3 DNA follows: TGTGCCCGCCGGGGGGGCGGGTATGGCTACACCTTC.

This clonotype was seen ten or more times. This chain uses TRBV24-1 with TRBJ2-1, with 8 bases lining up with TRBD2. The CDR3 extends over 17 amino acids. V dropped 5 bases and J dropped 5; count of bases not matched to a gene: 13. CDR1 and CDR2 from the germline V gene are KGHDR and SFDVKD. The CDR3 spells CATSGSLGRGGDNEQFF. In DNA, the CDR3 is TGTGCCACCAGTGGTTCCCTGGGCCGGGGGGGAGACAATGAGCAGTTCTTC.

This clonotype occurred a few times. V and J are TRBV28 and TRBJ2-5; D may match TRBD1 or TRBD2 (5 bases each). From germline, CDR1 is MDHEN and CDR2 SYDVKM. This CDR3 comprises 11 residues. CDR3 nucleotides: TGTGGTAGGACGGGGCGAGAGACCCAGTACTTC. Amino acids: CGRTGRETQYF.

This clonotype occurred many times. The genes are TRBV6-1 and TRBJ2-2; tentatively, D is TRBD2 (5 bases). V gave up 6 bases and J gave up 4 bases, with 15 bases separating them. This CDR3 spans 15 amino acids. The germline gives CDR1 MNHNS, CDR2 SASEGT. The CDR3 reads CASSRAASGTGELFF. CDR3 DNA sequence: TGTGCCAGCAGCAGAGCGGCTTCGGGCACCGGGGAGCTGTTTTTT.

The chain uses TRBV28 and TRBJ1-2; no reliable D call. The V end was cut by 6 bases, the J end by 8 bases, with 10 bases between. The CDR3 has 11 residues. Germline CDR1 is MDHEN and CDR2 is SYDVKM. This chain's CDR3 is CASRWADGYTF. The CDR3 bases are TGTGCCAGCAGATGGGCCGACGGCTACACCTTC.

The chain recombines TRBV4-1 with TRBJ1-6, with D unclear. Germline V lookup: CDR1 MGHRA, CDR2 YSYEKL. V lost 1 base and J 9 bases, leaving 16 bases between the germline ends. The CDR3 is 16 residues long. The CDR3 region has the DNA TGCGCCAGCAGCCAAGCTCTCACCCTCGGGATTTCACCCCTCCACTTT. This sequence encodes CASSQALTLGISPLHF.

This clonotype occurred once. The rearrangement uses TRBV4-2 and TRBJ1-1; D perhaps matches TRBD1 (5 bases). V was shortened by 1 base and J by 1 base, with 10 bases between the two germline ends. This CDR3 is built from 15 residues. In germline, CDR1 is LGHNA, CDR2 YNFKEQ. The DNA of the CDR3 is TGTGCCAGCAGCCAAGCCTCCAGGGCGAACACTGAAGCTTTCTTT. Protein product: CASSQASRANTEAFF.

This clonotype was seen a few times. V usage is TRBV7-9 and J usage is TRBJ1-4; D call uncertain. CDR3 size: 12 residues. CDR1 and CDR2 from the germline V gene are SEHNR and FQNEAQ (reference sequence). V lost 4 bases to trimming and J lost 7 bases, with 7 bases between them. CDR3 protein: CASSSPPEKLFF. In nucleotides, the CDR3 is TGTGCCAGCAGCTCCCCCCCTGAAAAACTGTTTTTT.